This T cell receptor (beta chain) was obtained from a study of T cells after posttransplantation cyclophosphamide. From germline, CDR1 is SGHNT and CDR2 YENEEA. Trimming pared 3 bases from V and 7 bases from J, leaving 16 bases between. This CDR3 contains 15 residues. The related graft donor's blood sample was taken on the day of bone marrow donation. There are many counts of this clone. Sequencing used immunoSEQ multiplex PCR; TCRdb keeps in-frame clones, though not all of them. The sample was found to contain about 24,000 clones, and every one recurs. Sequenced: PBMCs. The sequence derives from a woman aged 55-75 years in good health, CMV-negative, and a related stem cell transplant donor. The chain combines TRBV11-3 with TRBJ2-1, with a possible D match to TRBD1 (7 bases). For the CDR3, the DNA is TGTGCCAGCAGCTTTGAACCAGGGGGGAGTAATGAGCAGTTCTTC. It codes for CASSFEPGGSNEQFF.